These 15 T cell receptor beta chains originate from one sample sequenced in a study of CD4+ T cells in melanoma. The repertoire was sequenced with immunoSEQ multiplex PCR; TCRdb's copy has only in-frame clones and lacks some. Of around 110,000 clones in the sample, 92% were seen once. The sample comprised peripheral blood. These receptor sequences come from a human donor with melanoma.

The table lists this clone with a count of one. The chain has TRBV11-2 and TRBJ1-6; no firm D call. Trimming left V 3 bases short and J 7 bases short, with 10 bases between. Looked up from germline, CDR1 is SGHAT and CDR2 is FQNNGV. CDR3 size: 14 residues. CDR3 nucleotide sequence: TGTGCCAGCAGCTTTAGACGAGGGAATTCACCCCTCCACTTT. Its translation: CASSFRRGNSPLHF.

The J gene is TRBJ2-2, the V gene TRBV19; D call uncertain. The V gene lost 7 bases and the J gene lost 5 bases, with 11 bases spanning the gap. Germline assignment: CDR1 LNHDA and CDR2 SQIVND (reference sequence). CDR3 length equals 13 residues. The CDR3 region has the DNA TGTGCCAGTACCGTTAGTAATACCGGGGAGCTGTTTTTT. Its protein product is CASTVSNTGELFF.

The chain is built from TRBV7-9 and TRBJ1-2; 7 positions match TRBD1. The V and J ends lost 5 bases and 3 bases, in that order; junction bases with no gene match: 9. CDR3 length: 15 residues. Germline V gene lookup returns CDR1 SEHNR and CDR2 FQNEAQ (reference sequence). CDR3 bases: TGTGCCAGCAGCGATGCAGACAGGGCTCACTATGGCTACACCTTC. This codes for CASSDADRAHYGYTF.

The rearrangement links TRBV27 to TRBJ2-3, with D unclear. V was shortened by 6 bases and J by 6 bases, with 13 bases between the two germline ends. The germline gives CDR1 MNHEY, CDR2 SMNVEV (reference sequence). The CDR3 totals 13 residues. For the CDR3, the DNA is TGTGCCAGCAGGGAGAATCAAGGGGATACGCAGTATTTT. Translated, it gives CASRENQGDTQYF.

CDR3 protein: CASSFGEDTEAFF. DNA of the CDR3: TGTGCCAGCAGCTTCGGGGAGGACACTGAAGCTTTCTTT. This chain connects TRBV7-8 to TRBJ1-1; D is unclear. Germline CDR1 is SGHVS and CDR2 is FQNEAQ. CDR3 length equals 13 residues. The V end lost 3 bases, the J end lost 3 bases, and 8 bases lay between the germline ends.

The CDR3 DNA reads TGCAGCGGCATATCTAGCGGGGGGAACCTTGAAGAGAATGAGCAGTTCTTC. Its protein is CSGISSGGNLEENEQFF. The chain has TRBV29-1 and TRBJ2-1; 11 positions match TRBD2. Germline CDR1 and CDR2: SQVTM and ANQGSEA. With 7 bases clipped from V and 7 bases from J, the junction kept 18 bases outside the gene matches. This CDR3 has 17 residues.

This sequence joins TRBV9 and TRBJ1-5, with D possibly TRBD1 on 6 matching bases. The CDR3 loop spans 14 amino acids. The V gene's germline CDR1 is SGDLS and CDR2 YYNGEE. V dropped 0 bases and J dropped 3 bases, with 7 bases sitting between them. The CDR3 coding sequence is TGTGCCAGCAGCGTAGGACAGGACAATCAGCCCCAGCATTTT. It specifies CASSVGQDNQPQHF.

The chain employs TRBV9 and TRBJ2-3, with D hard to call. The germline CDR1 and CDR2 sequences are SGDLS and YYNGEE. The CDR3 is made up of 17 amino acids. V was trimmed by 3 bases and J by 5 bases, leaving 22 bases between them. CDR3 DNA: TGTGCCAGCAGCGGCCGAGGCGGCTCTAGAATGGGAGATACGCAGTATTTT. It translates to CASSGRGGSRMGDTQYF.

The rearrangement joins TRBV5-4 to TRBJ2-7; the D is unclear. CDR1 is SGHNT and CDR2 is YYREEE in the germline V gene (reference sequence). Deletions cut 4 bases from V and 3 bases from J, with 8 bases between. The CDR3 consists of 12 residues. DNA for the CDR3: TGTGCCAGCAGCCGTGACGGCTACGAGCAGTACTTC. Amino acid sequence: CASSRDGYEQYF.

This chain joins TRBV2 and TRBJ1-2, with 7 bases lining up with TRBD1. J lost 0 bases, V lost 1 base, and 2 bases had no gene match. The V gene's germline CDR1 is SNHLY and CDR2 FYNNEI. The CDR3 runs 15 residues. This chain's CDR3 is CASSEGQGANYGYTF. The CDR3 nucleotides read TGTGCCAGCAGTGAAGGTCAGGGGGCTAACTATGGCTACACCTTC.

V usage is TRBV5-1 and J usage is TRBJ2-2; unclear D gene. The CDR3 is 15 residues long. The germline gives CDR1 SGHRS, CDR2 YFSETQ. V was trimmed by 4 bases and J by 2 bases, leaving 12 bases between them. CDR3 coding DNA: TGCGCCAGCAGCCTACGACATCCTAACACCGGGGAGCTGTTTTTT. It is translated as CASSLRHPNTGELFF.

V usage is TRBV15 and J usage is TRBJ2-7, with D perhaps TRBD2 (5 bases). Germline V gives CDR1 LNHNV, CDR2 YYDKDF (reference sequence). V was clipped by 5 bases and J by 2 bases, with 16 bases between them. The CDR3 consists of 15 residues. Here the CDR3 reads CATSPSLGRAYEQYF. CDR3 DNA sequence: TGTGCCACCAGCCCCTCCTTGGGGAGAGCCTACGAGCAGTACTTC.

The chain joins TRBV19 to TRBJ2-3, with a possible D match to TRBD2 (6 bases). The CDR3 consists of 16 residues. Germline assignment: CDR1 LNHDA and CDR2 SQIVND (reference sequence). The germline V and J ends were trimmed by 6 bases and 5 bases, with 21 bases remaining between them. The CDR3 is CASRGVSGLHGDTQYF. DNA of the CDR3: TGTGCCAGTAGGGGCGTATCGGGACTCCATGGAGATACGCAGTATTTT. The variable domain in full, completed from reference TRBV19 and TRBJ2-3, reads DGGITQSPKYLFRKEGQNVTLSCEQNLNHDAMYWYRQDPGQGLRLIYYSQIVNDFQKGDIAEGYSVSREKKESFPLTVTSAQKNPTAFYLCASRGVSGLHGDTQYFGPGTRLTVL.

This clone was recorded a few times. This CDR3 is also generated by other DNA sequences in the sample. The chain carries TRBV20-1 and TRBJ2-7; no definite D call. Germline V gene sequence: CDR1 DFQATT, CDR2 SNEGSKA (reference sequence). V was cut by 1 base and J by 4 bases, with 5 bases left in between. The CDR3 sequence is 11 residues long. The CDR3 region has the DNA TGCAGTGCTAGAGGGGGTTACGAGCAGTACTTC. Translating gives CSARGGYEQYF.

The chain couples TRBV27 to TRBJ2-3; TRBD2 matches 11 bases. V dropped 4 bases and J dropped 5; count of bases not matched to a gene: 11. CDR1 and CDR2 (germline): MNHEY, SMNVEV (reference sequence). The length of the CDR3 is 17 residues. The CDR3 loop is CASSSLAGGPGIDTQYF. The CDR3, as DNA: TGTGCCAGCAGTTCCTTAGCGGGGGGGCCTGGGATAGATACGCAGTATTTT.